This TCR beta chain was found in a study of cytomegalovirus exposure and HLA in healthy donors (TCRdb year 2017). The study in broad terms: A later analysis indicated that the roughly 120 validation repertoires were generated on the platform also employed for the 650 to 850 repertoires of the first cohort. The study aimed to test whether signatures of past pathogen exposure could be identified by cataloging public T cell receptors. Along with the roughly 670-subject first cohort, a separate validation cohort of more than 90 different subjects was used. The study combined high-throughput TCR immunosequencing, statistical association of individual TCRs with disease status, and machine learning to predict cytomegalovirus infection status.

V lost 10 bases and J lost 3 bases; the stretch between them is 13 bases long. The CDR3, cysteine through phenylalanine, is 13 amino acids long. The retained sequence is limited to the CDR3, 39 bases, with the frame set at the first base. Taken from the germline V gene (reference sequence), the CDR1 and CDR2 loops are MNHNY and SVGAGI. Broad study findings and their caveats: The study gave a list of 150 to 200 TCR beta chains associated with cytomegalovirus. The authors suggested that the approach could potentially be generalized to other disease states and immunological phenotypes. Of the cluster scores, approximately 94% were above 0 in a later analysis, which found that TCRs clustered in the first cohort also tended to co-occur in the 90 to 150 validation repertoires. Most TCR sequences were observed very rarely across donors, whereas some public TCRs were present in many individuals. Cytomegalovirus status was reported to be diagnosed by the classifier with high specificity and sensitivity in both the original and validation cohorts. The validation cohort had no HLA typing available for a later analysis, so co-occurrence within that cohort was assessed over all 110 or so repertoires. In vitro tests confirmed that three of the cytomegalovirus-associated TCR beta chains recognize cytomegalovirus antigens.

Comment on this clone: Its antigen target is currently unknown. No base quality values were provided; no much bigger clone lies one nucleotide off.

Separate from the approximately 690-subject first cohort, the validation cohort of roughly 110 subjects was the group to which the donors belonged. Libraries were made using the immunoSEQ multiplex PCR assay. Processing in the source paper ran as follows. A statistical classification framework was developed to diagnose cytomegalovirus status using the catalog of TCR beta chain sequences. TCRdb retrieved this table from immuneACCESS and kept in-frame rearrangements only. Not all clones are present; in checked studies, unresolved V genes account for under half, and no reason is known for the remainder. V and J calls and clone size follow that table, whereas D and trimming were derived from the DNA. The sample profile shows a few hundred thousand clones; roughly 88% of them were found once. Together, the top ten hold around 15% of the sample.

The TCR was taken from a woman in her twenties or thirties in good health and CMV-seropositive. The specimen was PBMCs. The V and J genes are TRBV6-6 and TRBJ1-5, with the D gene not confidently named. The CDR3 region has the sequence CATWRRTNQPQHF. DNA sequence: TGTGCCACCTGGCGGAGGACCAATCAGCCCCAGCATTTT.